The sequence of this T cell receptor (beta chain) was determined in a study of blood T cell repertoires in COVID-19. Study-wide background: Some COVID-19 samples were acute and others convalescent; all came from the United States, Italy and Spain. PBMCs, B-cell-depleted T cells, or T cells provided the cDNA or gDNA that made up the material.

Per the original data handling: How many nucleated cells were present was estimated from reference gene primer amplification. Only in-frame clones appear in the TCRdb table, and some are missing; sequencing was by immunoSEQ multiplex PCR. V and J calls and clone size are as listed in that table; D and trimming were resolved from the DNA. The sample holds over 250,000 clones, just over 90% seen once. Patients of the Seattle cohort, enrolled during active infection, were followed longitudinally. In germline, CDR1 is SGHAT, CDR2 FQNNGV. CDR3 length: 12 residues. Trimming removed 0 bases at V and 4 bases at J, with 4 bases between.

The TCR originated in a woman aged 25 to 39 with COVID-19, enrolled during active disease. The chain is built from TRBV11-2 and TRBJ2-7, with D unclear. Sequencing used peripheral blood. CDR3 residues: CASSLDLYEQYF. CDR3 nucleotide sequence: TGTGCCAGCAGCTTAGATCTGTACGAGCAGTACTTC. The whole variable domain, filled in from reference TRBV11-2 and TRBJ2-7, reads EAGVAQSPRYKIIEKRQSVAFWCNPISGHATLYWYQQILGQGPKLLIQFQNNGVVDDSQLPKDRFSAERLKGVDSTLKIQPAKLEDSAVYLCASSLDLYEQYFGPGTRLTVT.